These 31 T cell receptor beta chains were all obtained from the same sample, sequenced in a study of identical twins. TCRdb re-derived calls from the 5' RACE reads in MiXCR, one entry per CDR3 protein. Of about 890,000 distinct CDR3 sequences in the sample, roughly an eighth are singletons; the top ten hold around 1.6%. These data also formed part of another study, on yellow fever vaccine responses in identical twins.

Sequenced material: PBMCs. These receptors came from a woman aged 18-35 years in good health.

The chain recombines TRBV10-3 with TRBJ2-3, with TRBD1 identical over 7 bases. This CDR3 spans 14 amino acids. The germline V gene encodes CDR1 ENHRY and CDR2 SYGVKD. Unmatched junction bases numbered 10, after V lost 11 bases and J lost 2 bases. CDR3 amino acids: CAAKIGGPTDTQYF. The DNA for the CDR3 is TGTGCCGCGAAAATAGGGGGCCCCACAGATACGCAGTATTTT.

The chain recombines TRBV29-1 with TRBJ1-2; D uncertain. Trimming removed 3 bases from V and 4 bases from J, with 9 bases in between. Germline V lookup: CDR1 SQVTM, CDR2 ANQGSEA. The CDR3 is 12 amino acids. CDR3 sequence: CSVDGESYGYTF. CDR3 nucleotide sequence: TGCAGCGTTGATGGGGAGAGCTATGGCTACACCTTC. The whole variable domain, filled in from reference TRBV29-1 and TRBJ1-2, reads SAVISQKPSRDICQRGTSLTIQCQVDSQVTMMFWYRQQPGQSLTLIATANQGSEATYESGFVIDKFPISRPNLTFSTLTVSNMSPEDSSIYLCSVDGESYGYTFGSGTRLTVV.

This clonotype was observed at least ten times. This sequence joins TRBV28 and TRBJ1-2, with D uncertain. Germline CDR1 MDHEN, CDR2 SYDVKM. V lost 3 bases and J lost 6, with 11 bases in between. The CDR3 sequence is 13 residues long. The CDR3 DNA sequence: TGTGCCAGCAGTTTTGAGGGCGCGGATGGCTACACCTTC. This translates into CASSFEGADGYTF.

The chain recombines TRBV5-4 with TRBJ1-1, with 7 bases identical to TRBD1. Germline loops: CDR1 SGHNT, CDR2 YYREEE (reference sequence). V dropped 2 bases and J dropped 0; count of bases not matched to a gene: 4. The CDR3 covers 15 residues. CDR3 protein: CASSFWQGVNTEAFF. The CDR3 DNA is TGTGCCAGCAGCTTTTGGCAGGGGGTGAACACTGAAGCTTTCTTT.

This sequence joins TRBV15 and TRBJ2-3; 9 bases map to TRBD1. Germline CDR1 is LNHNV and CDR2 is YYDKDF (reference sequence). The CDR3 has 16 amino acids. Germline trimming cut 0 bases from V and 6 bases from J; bases unmatched to any gene: 7. The DNA for the CDR3 is TGTGCCACCAGCAGAGATCCGGGACAGGGCGGGGATACGCAGTATTTT. It specifies CATSRDPGQGGDTQYF.

This clonotype was counted a few times. The genes are TRBV7-3 and TRBJ1-6, with D uncertain. The CDR3 has 14 residues. Trimming removed 3 bases from V and 9 bases from J, with 12 bases in between. Germline CDR1 and CDR2: SGHTA and FQGTGA. The CDR3 sequence: CASSLGGVSSPLHF. The CDR3 DNA reads TGTGCCAGCAGCTTGGGTGGGGTCAGTTCACCCCTCCACTTT.

A few counts support this clonotype. This chain connects TRBV5-1 to TRBJ1-2, with D tentatively TRBD1 (6 bases). The ends were cut back, 0 bases at V and 6 bases at J, with 12 bases in the middle. Germline V gives CDR1 SGHRS, CDR2 YFSETQ. The CDR3 spans 14 residues. Here the CDR3 reads CASSLDGGANGYTF. The CDR3 DNA sequence: TGCGCCAGCAGCTTGGACGGGGGCGCGAATGGCTACACCTTC.

This sequence joins TRBV18 and TRBJ2-7; no firm D call. The CDR3 length is 16 residues. CDR1 and CDR2 from the germline V gene are KGHSH and LQKENI. V was cut by 6 bases and J by 3 bases, with 21 bases left in between. CDR3 region: CASSSSKGGLDYEQYV. CDR3 nucleotide sequence: TGTGCCAGCTCGTCTTCCAAGGGTGGCTTAGACTACGAGCAGTACGTC.

The V and J genes are TRBV6-2 or TRBV6-3 and TRBJ2-5; D is perhaps TRBD1 or TRBD2 (5 bases each). Germline values: CDR1 MNHEY, CDR2 SVGEGT. Trimming pared 7 bases from V and 5 bases from J, leaving 23 bases between. The CDR3 contains 16 residues. Written as DNA, the CDR3 is TGTGCCAGCACCATGGGGCGTTTAGCGTTGGGGGAGACCCAGTACTTC. This gives the protein CASTMGRLALGETQYF.

This clonotype was seen more than once but under ten times. V is TRBV12-3 or TRBV12-4 and J is TRBJ1-1; 10 bases agree with TRBD1. The CDR3 length is 16 residues. V dropped 5 bases and J dropped 4; count of bases not matched to a gene: 10. CDR3 protein: CASSPGGDRGRTEAFF. The CDR3 DNA reads as TGTGCCAGCAGTCCCGGAGGGGACAGGGGCCGCACTGAAGCTTTCTTT.

This clonotype was detected only once. The V call is TRBV7-6, the J call TRBJ2-5; TRBD1 agrees at 8 bases. Germline V CDR1 and CDR2: SGHVS, FNYEAQ. This CDR3 is 14 amino acids long. After removal of 8 bases from V and 3 bases from J, the junction contained 8 bases not matched to a gene. CDR3 nucleotide sequence: TGTGCCAGCTCGACAGGGGCGTTCAAAGAGACCCAGTACTTC. Protein: CASSTGAFKETQYF.

The V call is TRBV6-1, the J call TRBJ2-1, with TRBD2 matching 9 bases. The CDR3 loop spans 16 amino acids. V lost 8 bases to trimming and J lost 8 bases; unmatched junction nucleotides: 16. Germline loops: CDR1 MNHNS, CDR2 SASEGT. For the CDR3, the DNA is TGTGCCAGCTCGCAATTTGTAGCGGGAGAAGGATATGAGCAGTTCTTC. Its protein is CASSQFVAGEGYEQFF.

This clonotype was counted only a few times. This chain uses TRBV12-3 or TRBV12-4 with TRBJ2-4; 7 nucleotides match TRBD2. The CDR3 length is 15 residues. With V trimmed by 4 bases and J by 0 bases, 3 bases remained unmatched. The CDR3 bases are TGTGCCAGCAGTTGGCTAGCGGTAGCCAAAAACATTCAGTACTTC. Protein sequence: CASSWLAVAKNIQYF.

The table lists this clonotype with many counts. V gene TRBV4-1 combines with J gene TRBJ1-5; D gene ambiguous. The V end lost 0 bases, the J end lost 9 bases, and 9 bases lay between the germline ends. The CDR3 totals 13 residues. CDR1 and CDR2 (germline): MGHRA, YSYEKL. The CDR3, as DNA: TGCGCCAGCAGCCAAGATATGGCTGCGCCCCAGCATTTT. It is translated as CASSQDMAAPQHF.

This clonotype occurred a few times. V and J are TRBV3-1 and TRBJ2-1; 16 positions match TRBD2. From germline, CDR1 is LGHDT and CDR2 YNNKEL (reference sequence). CDR3 length equals 17 residues. V shed 4 bases, J shed 5 bases, and the junction held 5 bases outside the gene matches. DNA for the CDR3: TGTGCCAGCAGCCTATTGGGACTAGCGGGGGGGAACAATGAGCAGTTCTTC. Residues: CASSLLGLAGGNNEQFF.

This clonotype has only a few counts. This CDR3 reads CASSLVANTNTEAFF. The CDR3 DNA follows: TGCGCCAGCAGCTTGGTGGCGAACACTAACACTGAAGCTTTCTTT. The rearrangement uses TRBV5-1 and TRBJ1-1, with D hard to call. CDR3 length equals 15 residues. Germline assignment: CDR1 SGHRS and CDR2 YFSETQ. V gave up 0 bases and J gave up 2 bases, with 11 bases separating them.

CDR3 amino acids: CASSLFVRGTDTQYF. As DNA, the CDR3 is TGTGCCAGCAGCCTTTTTGTCAGGGGGACAGATACGCAGTATTTT. This chain links TRBV3-1 with TRBJ2-3, with 7 bases matching TRBD1. Germline CDR1 is LGHDT and CDR2 is YNNKEL (reference sequence). The CDR3 is 15 residues long. With 4 bases clipped from V and 3 bases from J, the junction kept 7 bases outside the gene matches.

This clonotype occurred a few times. This chain uses TRBV3-1 with TRBJ2-1, with a possible D match to TRBD2 (6 bases). CDR3 size: 15 residues. The germline V and J ends were trimmed by 1 base and 4 bases, with 11 bases remaining between them. The V gene's germline CDR1 is LGHDT and CDR2 YNNKEL (reference sequence). This CDR3 reads CASSQGERAYNEQFF. Here the CDR3 DNA reads TGTGCCAGCAGCCAAGGAGAGCGGGCATACAATGAGCAGTTCTTC.

The J gene is TRBJ1-2, the V gene TRBV24-1, with D perhaps TRBD1 (6 bases). The V end was cut by 5 bases, the J end by 4 bases, with 19 bases between. The CDR3 is 16 residues long. Germline V gives CDR1 KGHDR, CDR2 SFDVKD. CDR3 nucleotides: TGTGCCACCAGTGGCCCGGTCAGGGGATCGGGCTATGGCTACACCTTC. It specifies CATSGPVRGSGYGYTF.

The rearrangement joins TRBV11-2 to TRBJ2-1; 11 positions agree with TRBD2. CDR1 is SGHAT, CDR2 FQNNGV, per germline. The CDR3 runs 15 residues. With V trimmed by 3 bases and J by 9 bases, 7 bases remained unmatched. The CDR3 protein is CASSFGTSGPGEQFF. CDR3 DNA: TGTGCCAGCAGCTTCGGGACTAGCGGCCCGGGTGAGCAGTTCTTC.

This clonotype has more than one count but fewer than ten. The chain uses TRBV6-1 and TRBJ1-2; D is undetermined. The CDR3 runs to 13 residues. Germline lookup yields CDR1 MNHNS and CDR2 SASEGT. Trimming left V 2 bases short and J 4 bases short, with 8 bases between. As DNA, the CDR3 is TGTGCCAGCAGTGAATCGGGGTCCTATGGCTACACCTTC. Amino acids: CASSESGSYGYTF.

This clonotype was seen a few times. The rearrangement joins TRBV4-2 to TRBJ2-2; D possibly corresponds to TRBD1 (6 bases). The CDR3 sequence is 14 residues long. Germline V lookup: CDR1 LGHNA, CDR2 YNFKEQ. V lost 3 bases to trimming and J lost 5 bases, with 10 bases between them. CDR3 bases: TGTGCCAGCAGCCATGAGGGGGATACCGGGGAGCTGTTTTTT. Its translation: CASSHEGDTGELFF.

This clonotype has at least ten counts. The V call is TRBV24-1, the J call TRBJ1-5; unclear D gene. The V gene lost 3 bases and the J gene lost 4 bases, with 9 bases spanning the gap. The CDR3 runs to 14 residues. Germline CDR1 is KGHDR and CDR2 is SFDVKD. CDR3 sequence (DNA): TGTGCCACCAGTGATCCCGCGTATAATCAGCCCCAGCATTTT. Its translation is CATSDPAYNQPQHF.

This chain links TRBV27 with TRBJ2-1, with TRBD2 matching 8 bases. J gave up 4 bases and V 0 bases, and 8 bases lay outside the gene matches. The CDR3 extends over 17 amino acids. CDR1 and CDR2 (germline): MNHEY, SMNVEV (reference sequence). As DNA, the CDR3 is TGTGCCAGCAGTTTATCTAGCGGGGAAACCAATTACAATGAGCAGTTCTTC. Amino acids: CASSLSSGETNYNEQFF.

V and J are TRBV28 and TRBJ1-1; no definite D call. V lost 4 bases and J lost 0, with 12 bases in between. The CDR3 is made up of 15 amino acids. Germline CDR1 MDHEN, CDR2 SYDVKM. The CDR3 DNA reads TGTGCCAGCAGTTCTGTCGCAGGCATGAACACTGAAGCTTTCTTT. Residues: CASSSVAGMNTEAFF.

The chain employs TRBV6-1 and TRBJ1-5; D is uncertain. The ends were cut back, 6 bases at V and 2 bases at J, with 11 bases in the middle. The CDR3 sequence is 14 residues long. Germline-derived CDR1 and CDR2 are MNHNS and SASEGT. In DNA, the CDR3 is TGTGCCAGCAGAGAGGGCGTGGGCAATCAGCCCCAGCATTTT. Translating gives CASREGVGNQPQHF.

The chain joins TRBV7-9 to TRBJ2-1; the D gene is possibly TRBD2 (6 bases). The CDR3 has 15 amino acids. Trimming removed 0 bases at V and 1 base at J, with 7 bases between. Germline-derived CDR1 and CDR2 are SEHNR and FQNEAQ (reference sequence). The CDR3 sequence is CASSLALASYNEQFF. CDR3 bases: TGTGCCAGCAGCTTAGCCCTAGCGTCCTACAATGAGCAGTTCTTC. The whole variable domain, remainder taken from reference TRBV7-9 and TRBJ2-1, is DTGVSQNPRHKITKRGQNVTFRCDPISEHNRLYWYRQTLGQGPEFLTYFQNEAQLEKSRLLSDRFSAERPKGSFSTLEIQRTEQGDSAMYLCASSLALASYNEQFFGPGTRLTVL.

The chain joins TRBV11-2 to TRBJ2-1; D is perhaps TRBD2 (5 bases). Germline V gives CDR1 SGHAT, CDR2 FQNNGV. The germline V and J ends were trimmed by 6 bases and 0 bases, with 12 bases remaining between them. This CDR3 is built from 15 residues. The CDR3 loop reads CASRRPGSSYNEQFF. The CDR3 bases are TGTGCCAGCAGGAGACCGGGGTCCTCCTACAATGAGCAGTTCTTC.

Only a few counts were recorded for this clonotype. The J gene is TRBJ2-1, the V gene TRBV24-1; no clear D. Trimming shortened V by 6 bases and J by 9 bases, and 8 bases separated the two germline ends. Germline V gene data show CDR1 as KGHDR and CDR2 as SFDVKD. The CDR3 extends over 11 amino acids. The chain's CDR3 is CATSMGSEQFF. The DNA for the CDR3 is TGTGCCACCAGTATGGGTAGTGAGCAGTTCTTC.

This clonotype was seen more than once but under ten times. This chain joins TRBV29-1 and TRBJ1-2; TRBD1 is a possible D gene (6 bases). CDR3 size: 14 residues. Trimming stripped 4 bases from V and 2 bases from J, with 14 bases between. In germline, CDR1 is SQVTM, CDR2 ANQGSEA. The CDR3 here is CSVGRQATNYGYTF. The CDR3, as DNA: TGCAGCGTTGGCCGACAGGCCACAAACTATGGCTACACCTTC. The full variable domain, completed using reference TRBV29-1 and TRBJ1-2, is SAVISQKPSRDICQRGTSLTIQCQVDSQVTMMFWYRQQPGQSLTLIATANQGSEATYESGFVIDKFPISRPNLTFSTLTVSNMSPEDSSIYLCSVGRQATNYGYTFGSGTRLTVV.

This chain links TRBV12-3 or TRBV12-4 with TRBJ2-3; tentatively, D is TRBD1 (5 bases). The V gene lost 3 bases and the J gene lost 3 bases, with 16 bases spanning the gap. This CDR3 is built from 16 residues. CDR3 residues: CASSLRQGRETDTQYF. In DNA, the CDR3 is TGTGCCAGCAGTTTGCGTCAGGGAAGAGAGACAGATACGCAGTATTTT.